This T cell receptor beta chain was sequenced in a study of Ad26.COV2.S vaccination and SARS-CoV-2 variants. Whole-study context: The donor was enrolled in the Ad26.COV2.S arm of the COV1001 trial. The vaccine Ad26.COV2.S was put into the muscle once, or twice with 56 days between.

Germline CDR1 reads SGHRS; CDR2 reads YFSETQ. The CDR3 is made up of 16 amino acids. Trimming cost V 0 bases and J 3 bases, with 16 bases left between them. Study-wide results and limits: Greater spike-specific TCR breadth was seen in vaccine recipients than in placebo recipients.

As to treatment: roughly 20 received Ad26.COV2.S at low or high dose, single or two shots; 5 received placebo; per-sample allocation not given. Each sample was drawn 63 days after the first injection (of vaccine or placebo). Using immunoSEQ multiplex PCR, the repertoire was profiled, and TCRdb retains in-frame clones only, with some absent. This sample has around 300,000 clones; 75% to 90% occur once, and the top ten carry about 11%. As concerns this clone: Its antigen is unidentified.

This clonotype was obtained from a person between 18 and 65 years old who received the Ad26.COV2.S COVID-19 vaccine or a placebo. This specimen was peripheral blood, taken in a trial of Ad26.COV2.S vaccine versus placebo. V usage is TRBV5-1 and J usage is TRBJ2-7; D remains ambiguous. Here the CDR3 DNA reads TGCGCCAGCAGCTTGGACCCTTCGACGACAAGCTACGAGCAGTACTTC. Protein sequence: CASSLDPSTTSYEQYF.